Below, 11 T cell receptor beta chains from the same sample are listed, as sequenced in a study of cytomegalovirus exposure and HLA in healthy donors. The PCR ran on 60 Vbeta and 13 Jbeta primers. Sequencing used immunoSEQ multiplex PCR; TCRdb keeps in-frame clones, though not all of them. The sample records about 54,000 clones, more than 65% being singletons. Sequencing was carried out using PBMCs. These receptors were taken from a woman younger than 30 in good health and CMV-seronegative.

The CDR3 coding sequence is TGTGCCAGCAATGGGGGCGAGTATTCACCCCTCCACTTT. It is translated as CASNGGEYSPLHF. The chain recombines TRBV6-1 with TRBJ1-6, with a weak D call TRBD1 (6 bases). Germline CDR1 and CDR2: MNHNS and SASEGT. Trimming took off 7 bases at V and 8 bases at J, with 12 bases between the two ends. This CDR3 spans 13 amino acids.

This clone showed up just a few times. CDR3 bases: TGCGCCAGCAGGGGACAGGGTACTGGAAACACCATATATTTT. Amino acid sequence: CASRGQGTGNTIYF. The chain is built from TRBV10-2 and TRBJ1-3; 9 bases map to TRBD1. Germline CDR1 is WSHSY and CDR2 is SAAADI. The CDR3 spans 14 residues. The J segment lost 2 bases and the V segment lost 6 bases, leaving 2 bases of the junction unmatched.

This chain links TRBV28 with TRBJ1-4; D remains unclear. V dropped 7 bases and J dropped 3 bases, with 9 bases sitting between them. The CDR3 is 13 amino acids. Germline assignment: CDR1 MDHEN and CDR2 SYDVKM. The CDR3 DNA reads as TGTGCCAGCAACGGAGGAGCTAATGAAAAACTGTTTTTT. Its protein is CASNGGANEKLFF. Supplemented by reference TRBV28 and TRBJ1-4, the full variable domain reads DVKVTQSSRYLVKRTGEKVFLECVQDMDHENMFWYRQDPGLGLRLIYFSYDVKMKEKGDIPEGYSVSREKKERFSLILESASTNQTSMYLCASNGGANEKLFFGSGTQLSVL.

CDR3 loop: CASSPRGSGRGEETQYF. The CDR3 region has the DNA TGTGCCAGCAGCCCTCGAGGTAGCGGGAGGGGGGAAGAGACCCAGTACTTC. The chain couples TRBV7-9 to TRBJ2-5; 11 positions agree with TRBD2. Trimming removed 5 bases from V and 3 bases from J; junction bases left unmatched: 11. This CDR3 is built from 17 residues. Germline V lookup: CDR1 SEHNR, CDR2 FQNEAQ (reference sequence).

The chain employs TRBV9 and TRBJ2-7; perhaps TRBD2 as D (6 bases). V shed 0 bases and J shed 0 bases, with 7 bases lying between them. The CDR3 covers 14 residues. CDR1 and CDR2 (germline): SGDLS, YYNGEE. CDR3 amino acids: CASSVGGNSYEQYF. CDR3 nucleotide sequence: TGTGCCAGCAGCGTAGGCGGGAACTCCTACGAGCAGTACTTC. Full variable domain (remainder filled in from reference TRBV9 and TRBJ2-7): DSGVTQTPKHLITATGQRVTLRCSPRSGDLSVYWYQQSLDQGLQFLIQYYNGEERAKGNILERFSAQQFPDLHSELNLSSLELGDSALYFCASSVGGNSYEQYFGPGTRLTVT.

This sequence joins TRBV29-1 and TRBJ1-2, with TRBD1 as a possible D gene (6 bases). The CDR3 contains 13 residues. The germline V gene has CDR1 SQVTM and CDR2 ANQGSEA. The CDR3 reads CSLERGGVHGYTF. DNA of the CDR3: TGCAGTCTCGAGAGAGGGGGAGTTCATGGCTACACCTTC.

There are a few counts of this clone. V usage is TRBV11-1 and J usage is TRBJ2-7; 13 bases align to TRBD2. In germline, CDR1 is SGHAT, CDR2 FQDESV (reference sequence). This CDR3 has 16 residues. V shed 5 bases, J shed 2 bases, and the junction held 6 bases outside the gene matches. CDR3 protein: CASSLGLAGVAYEQYF. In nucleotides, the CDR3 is TGTGCCAGCAGCCTCGGACTAGCGGGAGTGGCCTACGAGCAGTACTTC.

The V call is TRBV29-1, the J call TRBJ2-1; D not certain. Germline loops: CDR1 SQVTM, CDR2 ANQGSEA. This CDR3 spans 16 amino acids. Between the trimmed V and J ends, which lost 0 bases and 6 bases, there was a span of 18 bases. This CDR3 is CSVEDMKRPRRNEQFF. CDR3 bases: TGCAGCGTTGAAGATATGAAAAGGCCCAGGCGCAATGAGCAGTTCTTC.

The CDR3 loop reads CASSQDWGRGSTDTQYF. The CDR3 region has the DNA TGTGCCAGCAGCCAAGATTGGGGCAGGGGAAGCACAGATACGCAGTATTTT. V gene TRBV4-2 combines with J gene TRBJ2-3, with D possibly being TRBD1 (6 bases). Germline values: CDR1 LGHNA, CDR2 YNFKEQ. With 0 bases removed from V and 0 bases from J, the gap between germline ends came to 13 bases. CDR3 size: 17 residues.

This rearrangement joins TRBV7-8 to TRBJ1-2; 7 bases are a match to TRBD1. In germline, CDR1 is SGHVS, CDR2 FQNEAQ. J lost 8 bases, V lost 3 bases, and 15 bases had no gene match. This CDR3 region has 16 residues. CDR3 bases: TGTGCCAGCAGCTTGAGTCGAGGCAGGGGGGTTGGAGGCTACACCTTC. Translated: CASSLSRGRGVGGYTF.

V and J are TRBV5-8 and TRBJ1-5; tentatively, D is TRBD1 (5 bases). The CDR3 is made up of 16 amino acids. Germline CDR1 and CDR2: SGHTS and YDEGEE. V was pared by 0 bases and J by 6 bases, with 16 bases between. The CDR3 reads CASSLAGGGIRQPQHF. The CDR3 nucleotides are TGTGCCAGCAGCTTGGCCGGTGGGGGGATCCGTCAGCCCCAGCATTTT.